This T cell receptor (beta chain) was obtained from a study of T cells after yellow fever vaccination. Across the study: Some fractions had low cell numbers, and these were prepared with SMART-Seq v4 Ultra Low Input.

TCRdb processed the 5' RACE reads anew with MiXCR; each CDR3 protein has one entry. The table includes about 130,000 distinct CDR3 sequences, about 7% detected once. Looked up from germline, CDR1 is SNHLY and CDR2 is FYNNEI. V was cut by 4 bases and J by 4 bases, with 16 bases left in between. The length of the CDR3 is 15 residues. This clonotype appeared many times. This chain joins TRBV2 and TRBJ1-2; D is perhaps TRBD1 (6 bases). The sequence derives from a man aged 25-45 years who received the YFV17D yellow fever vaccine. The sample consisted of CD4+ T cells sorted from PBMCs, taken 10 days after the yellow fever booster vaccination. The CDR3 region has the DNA TGTGCCAGCAGTGGGTACAGGGAGACTAGCTATGGCTACACCTTC. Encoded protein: CASSGYRETSYGYTF.